This T cell receptor beta chain originates from a study of beta chain features in type 1 diabetes (dated by TCRdb to the late 2010s). Context from the whole study: Mean age, gender distribution, total cell number and subset yield did not differ between patients and healthy donors. A total of 90 million to 140 million sorted cells were examined across all samples, and RNA yield correlated strongly with the number of cells per subset. The study compared the TCRB repertoires of sorted circulating CD4+ T cell subsets in recently diagnosed type 1 diabetes patients with those in matched healthy donors. Whereas all 30 or so donors provided naive and central memory subsets, regulatory and stem cell-like memory subsets were isolated from just 8 patients and roughly 8 healthy donors.

Each donor gave one peripheral blood draw, approximately 100 mL on average, collected into heparinised tubes. A BD FACSAria II and a panel including CD45RO, CCR7, CD25, CD127, CD95 and CD27 were used to sort naive, central memory, regulatory and stem cell-like memory CD4+ T cells. A purity above 95% was achieved for all sorted populations. PBMCs were isolated immediately by Lymphoprep density gradient centrifugation and stained directly without culture. So that batch effects would be minimized, each experiment stained and sorted samples in pairs, pairing one healthy donor with one patient. The entire isolated RNA was reverse transcribed using the High Capacity cDNA Reverse Transcription Kit, and thus expressed TCRB transcripts were sequenced. Deep immunoSEQ sequencing was applied to naive, central memory and regulatory T cell samples, giving an average of about 3.8 million total reads per sample. Sorted cells were lysed in RLT buffer and RNA was extracted with DNase-treated RNeasy Micro or Mini kits, depending on cell number. To prevent cross-contamination, every cell subset was processed on its own, while patient and healthy donor samples were processed together. TCRB sequences were amplified from cDNA with the immunoSEQ multiplex PCR, producing 87-bp fragments spanning the CDR3 region. Amplicons were sequenced on the Illumina HiSeq platform. Concerning the study's data processing: PCR bias was computationally corrected using synthetic template baselines, reads within Hamming distance 2 were collapsed, and singletons that could not be merged were discarded. By aligning reads against IMGT, V, D and J genes, CDR3 length, and insertions or deletions at six rearrangement sites were assigned. Clonotype counts were normalized to sorted cell number within each subset before computing true diversity and Gini coefficients with the tcR R package. The overlap coefficient, calculated on TCRB nucleotide sequences, was used to quantify repertoire sharing. Out-of-frame TCRB sequences from naive cells were analyzed to stand in for the pre-selection repertoire. Drawn from immuneACCESS, this table holds only the in-frame rearrangements with V and J called that TCRdb kept. Clones are partly lost; checked studies trace under half to an unresolved V gene and leave the rest unexplained. V, J and clone size were drawn from that table, and D and trimming were deduced from the DNA. This sample is represented by 810,000 or so clones; under 20% of them were singletons. The ten largest clones capture roughly 0.025% of the sample.

What the research found in general, with its limitations: Because the HLA sub-analyses included only small numbers of individuals, any influence of HLA type on TCRB rearrangement was left unresolved. Because cDNA rather than genomic DNA was sequenced, highly expressing activated cells could have been over-represented, although no difference in activation and CD3 levels was found between groups. Shorter templates might have been favored by PCR, but patient and control samples were amplified and corrected together, so both groups would have been affected equally by any skew. A moderate but significant shortening of TCRB CDR3 length was observed in type 1 diabetes patients in all four CD4+ subsets. Naive, central memory and regulatory TCRB repertoires appeared to be more similar among patients than among healthy donors. At VDJ recombination sites, type 1 diabetes patients had fewer insertions and more deleted nucleotides, which implies abnormalities in thymic rearrangement.

As for this clone: Its antigen has not been determined. Base qualities are not at hand, and no much larger clone is one base apart.

This TCR was recovered from a woman under 30 in good health. The sequenced sample was naive CD4+ T cells from blood. The cell subset or site label for this specimen denotes: true naive CD4+ T cells.

The CDR3 loop reads CSVAVSGVEKLFF. The nucleotide sequence reads TGCAGCGTTGCGGTTTCGGGGGTCGAAAAACTGTTTTTT. The receptor chain draws on TRBV29-1 and TRBJ1-4; TRBD1 is possibly the D segment (5 matching bases). CDR1 and CDR2 are drawn from the germline V gene: SQVTM, ANQGSEA. V loses 4 bases, J loses 8 bases, and the germline ends lie 14 bases apart. The CDR3 measures 13 amino acids from cysteine to phenylalanine. Only the CDR3 region is kept as DNA, spanning 39 bases read in frame from base 1.